Listed below are T cell receptor beta chains from one sample, sequenced in a study of control samples from healthy donors and cancer patients. The method was immunoSEQ multiplex PCR; TCRdb's version includes in-frame clones alone and lacks a portion of them. The table has 100,000 to 150,000 clones, around 92% seen once. The sequenced sample consisted of PBMCs. The receptors come from a man in his forties or fifties with head and neck cancer. The CDR3 runs from the conserved cysteine through the conserved F or W. The order of the fields is D gene, J gene, CDR3 length, V gene, clone size, CDR3 DNA, CDR3 protein. A D gene is named only where the DNA matches it firmly. Clone size is not always given. Where it is, it says once, few, many or a class for expanded clones.

>-|TRBJ1-3|11|TRBV7-9|once
TGTGCCAGCAGCGAGCGAAACACCATATATTTT
CASSERNTIYF
>-|TRBJ2-7|14|TRBV28|-
TGTGCCAGCAGTCTCCGACCAGAGAGCTACGAGCAGTACTTC
CASSLRPESYEQYF
>TRBD1|TRBJ1-6|14|TRBV4-1|once
TGCGCCAGCAGCCCGGGACAGGGTTATTCACCCCTCCACTTT
CASSPGQGYSPLHF
>-|TRBJ2-4|15|TRBV30|-
TGTGCCTGGAGAAAGATTAGGGTTTCCAAAAACATTCAGTACTTC
CAWRKIRVSKNIQYF
>-|TRBJ2-1|11|TRBV9|-
TGTGCCAGCAGTAGACTTAATGAGCAGTTCTTC
CASSRLNEQFF
>-|TRBJ1-1|13|TRBV7-9|-
TGTGCCAGCAGCTTAGGGGGGTCCACTGAAGCTTTCTTT
CASSLGGSTEAFF
>TRBD1|TRBJ2-5|14|TRBV28|-
TGTGCCAGCAGTTACGGGACAGGCCAAGAGACCCAGTACTTC
CASSYGTGQETQYF
>-|TRBJ1-6|11|TRBV28|-
TGTGCCAGCAGGACAAATTCACCCCTCCACTTT
CASRTNSPLHF
>-|TRBJ2-3|16|TRBV30|-
TGTGCCTGGAGTGGCCGGACTCAAACAAGCACAGATACGCAGTATTTT
CAWSGRTQTSTDTQYF
>-|TRBJ2-1|18|TRBV10-3|-
TGTGCCATCAGGGCTGGCGGGAAGGCCGAGAGCTCCTACAATGAGCAGTTCTTC
CAIRAGGKAESSYNEQFF
>-|TRBJ2-7|12|TRBV9|-
TGTGCCAGCAGCGCAGGGAGTCGGGAGCAGTACTTC
CASSAGSREQYF
>-|TRBJ2-3|16|TRBV27|-
TGTGCCAGCAGTTTATCGGGCGACAGTGAGGCAGATACGCAGTATTTT
CASSLSGDSEADTQYF
>-|TRBJ2-3|19|TRBV4-1|-
TGCGCCAGCAGCCACCCACAAAGCATGCTAACCCCCAACACAGATACGCAGTATTTT
CASSHPQSMLTPNTDTQYF
>-|TRBJ2-2|15|TRBV6-5|-
TGTGCCAGCAGTTGGGGGGTCTCGAACACCGGGGAGCTGTTTTTT
CASSWGVSNTGELFF
>-|TRBJ1-3|16|TRBV6-5|-
TGTGCCAGCAGTTCTCCGGGAGGTGGCTCTGGAAACACCATATATTTT
CASSSPGGGSGNTIYF
>-|TRBJ1-5|15|TRBV4-1|-
TGCGCCAGCAGCCAAGGTTATTTTGGGGAGAAGCCCCAGCATTTT
CASSQGYFGEKPQHF
>-|TRBJ2-7|13|TRBV24-1|-
TGTGCCACCAAGGAAGAGGGCACCTACGAGCAGTACTTC
CATKEEGTYEQYF
>-|TRBJ2-7|15|TRBV5-1|-
TGCGCCAGCAGCTTGTTGCCCCGAGGGGACTACGAGCAGTACTTC
CASSLLPRGDYEQYF
>-|TRBJ2-7|15|TRBV5-1|-
TGCGCCAGCAGCGTGGGGGGCGGGAGAACAAACGAGCAGTACTTC
CASSVGGGRTNEQYF
>TRBD2|TRBJ2-7|15|TRBV5-8|once
TGTGCCACCCCCCCCACTAGCGGGAGTTTCCACGAGCAGTACTTC
CATPPTSGSFHEQYF
>-|TRBJ2-2|15|TRBV18|once
TGTGCCAGCTCACCACCAACGGGCGGGTCCGGGGAGCTGTTTTTT
CASSPPTGGSGELFF
>-|TRBJ1-1|15|TRBV10-2|-
TGCGCCAGCAGTGAGAGCAGAAATCTGAACACTGAAGCTTTCTTT
CASSESRNLNTEAFF
>-|TRBJ2-1|12|TRBV12-3/TRBV12-4|-
TGTGCCAGCAGTCTCAGGGTGGGTGAGCAGTTCTTC
CASSLRVGEQFF
>-|TRBJ1-2|13|TRBV10-2|-
TGCGCCAGCAGTGAGCCACAGGAAAATGGCTACACCTTC
CASSEPQENGYTF
>TRBD1|TRBJ2-7|16|TRBV11-2|-
TGTGCCAGCAGCCCTATCCTCCGACAGGGAACCTACGAGCAGTACTTC
CASSPILRQGTYEQYF
>-|TRBJ2-3|14|TRBV10-3|few
TGTGCCATCACCCCGGGCCGGGCCACAGATACGCAGTATTTT
CAITPGRATDTQYF
>-|TRBJ1-4|13|TRBV27|-
TGTGCCAGCAGTTTTGGTGTCGGTGAAAAACTGTTTTTT
CASSFGVGEKLFF
>-|TRBJ1-1|13|TRBV5-4|-
TGTGCCAGCAGCTTGGACCCCAACACTGAAGCTTTCTTT
CASSLDPNTEAFF